This T cell receptor (beta chain) is drawn from a study of a mutant IDH1 vaccine in newly diagnosed glioma. Looking at the study overall: There were approximately 62% males and around 40% females among treated patients, whose mean age was about 38 years. Earlier therapy was either radiotherapy, temozolomide, or both, and most got both.

A word on this clone: The antigen remains undetermined.

The CDR3 covers 13 residues. Trimming stripped 6 bases from V and 5 bases from J, with 14 bases between. The V gene's germline CDR1 is SGDLS and CDR2 YYNGEE. Clones were read by immunoSEQ multiplex PCR, and TCRdb kept only the in-frame ones, dropping some. The table has some 38,000 clones, just under 80% seen once. Described time point: baseline, week 1 (first vaccination visit). As to treatment: pre-vaccination baseline after standard-of-care therapy. Study-wide results and caveats: Pseudoprogression seemed unrelated to changes in top peripheral T cell clonotypes. Immune responses induced by vaccination arose in 90% to 95% of the patients.

The rearrangement joins TRBV9 to TRBJ2-5; D is possibly TRBD2 (7 bases). The source material was PBMCs, sampled from a glioma patient treated with radiotherapy, temozolomide or both. This TCR derives from a man aged 40-55 years with glioma. Some clones in this sample may be carry-over from other donors' samples. CDR3: CASNNREGETQYF. CDR3 nucleotides: TGTGCCAGCAACAACAGGGAGGGTGAGACCCAGTACTTC.